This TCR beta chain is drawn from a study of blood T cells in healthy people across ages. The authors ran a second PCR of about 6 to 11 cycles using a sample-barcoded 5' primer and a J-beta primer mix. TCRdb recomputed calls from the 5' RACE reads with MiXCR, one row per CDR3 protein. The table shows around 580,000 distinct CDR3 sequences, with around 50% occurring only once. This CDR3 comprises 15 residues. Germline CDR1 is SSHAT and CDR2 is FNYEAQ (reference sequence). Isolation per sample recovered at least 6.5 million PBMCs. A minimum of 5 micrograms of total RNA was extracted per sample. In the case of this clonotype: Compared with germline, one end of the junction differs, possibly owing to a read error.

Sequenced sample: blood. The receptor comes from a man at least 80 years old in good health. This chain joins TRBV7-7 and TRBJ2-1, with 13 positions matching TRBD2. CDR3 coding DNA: TGTGCTAGCAGCTTTACTAGCGGGAGGGCCTCTGAGCAGTTCTTC. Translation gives CASSFTSGRASEQFF.